The 15 T cell receptor beta chains listed next were all sequenced from one sample in a study of T cell changes during pregnancy in multiple sclerosis. Data came from immunoSEQ multiplex PCR; TCRdb stores just in-frame clones and leaves some out. The repertoire holds 40,000 or so clones, with over 90% as singletons. The sequenced sample was CD4+ T cells from peripheral blood mononuclear cells, obtained after pregnancy. The receptors derive from a female donor in good health, enrolled as a control in a pregnancy study.

This clone was seen once. The chain couples TRBV5-1 to TRBJ2-7; 10 bases fit TRBD2. The germline CDR1 and CDR2 sequences are SGHRS and YFSETQ. The CDR3 sequence is 16 residues long. The J segment lost 3 bases and the V segment lost 0 bases, leaving 6 bases of the junction unmatched. CDR3 amino acids: CASSLVGTSDLYEQYF. CDR3 nucleotide sequence: TGCGCCAGCAGCTTGGTAGGGACTAGCGACCTCTACGAGCAGTACTTC.

This clone was seen more than once but under ten times. The chain links TRBV7-9 to TRBJ1-2; TRBD1 might be the D (5 bases). This CDR3 spans 14 amino acids. Trimming took off 1 base at V and 7 bases at J, with 13 bases between the two ends. In germline, CDR1 is SEHNR, CDR2 FQNEAQ (reference sequence). The CDR3 is CASSLGLGDSGYTF. The CDR3 nucleotides read TGTGCCAGCAGCTTAGGTCTGGGGGACTCTGGCTACACCTTC.

In this sample, this clone turned up once. The chain employs TRBV19 and TRBJ2-1; D remains ambiguous. This CDR3 is built from 15 residues. Germline V lookup: CDR1 LNHDA, CDR2 SQIVND (reference sequence). With 1 base removed from V and 0 bases from J, the gap between germline ends came to 7 bases. The CDR3 coding sequence is TGTGCCAGTAGTATAGGCGATAGCTCCTACAATGAGCAGTTCTTC. Amino acid sequence: CASSIGDSSYNEQFF.

The chain uses TRBV7-6 and TRBJ2-7; tentatively, D is TRBD1 (5 bases). Germline CDR1 is SGHVS and CDR2 is FNYEAQ. The CDR3 contains 15 residues. The V and J ends lost 1 base and 0 bases respectively, with 10 bases between them. CDR3 DNA: TGTGCCAGCAGCTTAGAAACAGGTACCTCCTACGAGCAGTACTTC. It yields the protein CASSLETGTSYEQYF.

The J gene is TRBJ2-5, the V gene TRBV11-2, with 10 bases that match TRBD2. The germline gives CDR1 SGHAT, CDR2 FQNNGV. The length of the CDR3 is 15 residues. The junction had 6 bases not matched to a gene; V was cut back by 3 bases and J by 5 bases. CDR3 sequence reads: CASSFVSGRSETQYF. In nucleotides, the CDR3 is TGTGCCAGCAGCTTCGTTAGCGGGAGGAGTGAGACCCAGTACTTC.

The chain combines TRBV7-9 with TRBJ2-2, with 7 bases fitting TRBD1. With V trimmed by 5 bases and J by 2 bases, 5 bases remained unmatched. This CDR3 has 15 residues. Germline V CDR1 and CDR2: SEHNR, FQNEAQ (reference sequence). CDR3: CASSARTGNTGELFF. The CDR3 DNA reads TGTGCCAGCAGCGCTAGGACAGGTAACACCGGGGAGCTGTTTTTT.

The chain joins TRBV25-1 to TRBJ1-1, with 7 bases fitting TRBD1. V dropped 7 bases and J dropped 7; count of bases not matched to a gene: 18. The germline V gene has CDR1 MGHDK and CDR2 SYGVNS. This CDR3 is built from 16 residues. CDR3 sequence (DNA): TGTGCCAGCATCGAGGGGACAGCTCAAACTTGGGGTGAAGCTTTCTTT. Its translation: CASIEGTAQTWGEAFF. The full variable domain, with the rest looked up from reference TRBV25-1 and TRBJ1-1, is EADIYQTPRYLVIGTGKKITLECSQTMGHDKMYWYQQDPGMELHLIHYSYGVNSTEKGDLSSESTVSRIRTEHFPLTLESARPSHTSQYLCASIEGTAQTWGEAFFGQGTRLTVV.

CDR3 in amino acids: CASSILGGYTEAFF. The CDR3 bases are TGTGCCAGCAGCATCCTGGGGGGTTACACTGAAGCTTTCTTT. The J gene is TRBJ1-1, the V gene TRBV5-4, with a possible D match to TRBD1 (5 bases). In germline, CDR1 is SGHNT, CDR2 YYREEE (reference sequence). The length of the CDR3 is 14 residues. The ends were cut back, 4 bases at V and 3 bases at J, with 13 bases in the middle.

The chain has TRBV7-2 and TRBJ2-7, with 9 bases matching TRBD2. The CDR3 is 15 residues long. Per the germline V gene, CDR1 is SGHTA and CDR2 is FQGNSA. Trimming cost V 1 base and J 2 bases; bases outside gene matches: 3. CDR3 protein: CASSLGGGGAYEQYF. The CDR3, as DNA: TGTGCCAGCAGCTTAGGAGGCGGGGGGGCCTACGAGCAGTACTTC. Together with reference TRBV7-2 and TRBJ2-7, the CDR3 gives the full variable domain: GAGVSQSPSNKVTEKGKDVELRCDPISGHTALYWYRQSLGQGLEFLIYFQGNSAPDKSGLPSDRFSAERTGGSVSTLTIQRTQQEDSAVYLCASSLGGGGAYEQYFGPGTRLTVT.

This chain links TRBV5-1 with TRBJ2-5; 7 bases line up with TRBD2. Per germline, CDR1 SGHRS and CDR2 YFSETQ. With 6 bases clipped from V and 2 bases from J, the junction kept 10 bases outside the gene matches. The CDR3 sequence is 15 residues long. The CDR3 DNA reads as TGCGCCAGCACCCGCCAGCGGGGACCACAAGAGACCCAGTACTTC. Translation gives CASTRQRGPQETQYF. Looking up the rest from reference TRBV5-1 and TRBJ2-5 gives the full variable domain: KAGVTQTPRYLIKTRGQQVTLSCSPISGHRSVSWYQQTPGQGLQFLFEYFSETQRNKGNFPGRFSGRQFSNSRSEMNVSTLELGDSALYLCASTRQRGPQETQYFGPGTRLLVL.

Only one count was recorded for this clone. V gene TRBV7-9 combines with J gene TRBJ1-6; TRBD1 agrees at 7 bases. Germline values: CDR1 SEHNR, CDR2 FQNEAQ (reference sequence). This CDR3 region has 17 residues. V shed 2 bases, J shed 0 bases, and the junction held 4 bases outside the gene matches. DNA for the CDR3: TGTGCCAGCAGCTTATTTGGGGACAGCTCCTATAATTCACCCCTCCACTTT. Its translation is CASSLFGDSSYNSPLHF.

The chain recombines TRBV6-5 with TRBJ1-3, with 7 positions matching TRBD1. V dropped 4 bases and J dropped 4; count of bases not matched to a gene: 7. The CDR3 extends over 15 amino acids. Germline V CDR1 and CDR2: MNHEY, SVGAGI. The CDR3 here is CASSFSDRAGNTIYF. CDR3 sequence (DNA): TGTGCCAGCAGTTTCTCCGACAGGGCCGGAAACACCATATATTTT.

This chain connects TRBV9 to TRBJ2-5; weak D call: TRBD1 (6 bases). The better agreement between TRBJ2-7 and the DNA end casts doubt on the J call. The CDR3 is 13 residues long. Germline loops: CDR1 SGDLS, CDR2 YYNGEE. CDR3 nucleotide sequence: TGTGCCAGCAGCGTAGGGGACACGGCCGAGCAGTACTTC. It codes for CASSVGDTAEQYF.

J is TRBJ2-2 and V is TRBV5-1, with a possible D match to TRBD1 (5 bases). Between the trimmed V and J ends, which lost 3 bases and 0 bases, there was a span of 9 bases. This CDR3 comprises 15 residues. Germline V gene data show CDR1 as SGHRS and CDR2 as YFSETQ. The CDR3 here is CASSSPGTNTGELFF. As DNA, the CDR3 is TGCGCCAGCAGCTCGCCAGGGACGAACACCGGGGAGCTGTTTTTT. The full variable domain, completed using reference TRBV5-1 and TRBJ2-2, is KAGVTQTPRYLIKTRGQQVTLSCSPISGHRSVSWYQQTPGQGLQFLFEYFSETQRNKGNFPGRFSGRQFSNSRSEMNVSTLELGDSALYLCASSSPGTNTGELFFGEGSRLTVL.

The J gene is TRBJ2-7, the V gene TRBV12-5; 9 bases align to TRBD2. CDR1 LGHNT and CDR2 FRNRAP come from the germline V gene. J was trimmed by 6 bases and V by 0 bases; bases with no gene match: 6. This CDR3 has 15 residues. This CDR3 is CASGLVPAGGLEQYF. CDR3 nucleotide sequence: TGTGCTAGTGGTTTGGTGCCCGCGGGGGGGCTCGAGCAGTACTTC.